The 15 T cell receptor beta chains below were found in one sample sequenced in a study of T-cell memory formation after mild COVID-19. TCRdb ran MiXCR on the 5' RACE reads and lists one entry per CDR3 protein. Of hundreds of thousands of distinct CDR3 sequences in the sample, over 15% are singletons; the top ten hold roughly 8.4%. The specimen was PBMCs or a T cell subset sorted from them (not recorded which). All receptors derive from an adult woman who had mild COVID-19 (a few samples of this study predate the infection). Cell type and time point are not known.

This chain uses TRBV4-1 with TRBJ2-3, with 8 nucleotides matching TRBD1. The CDR3 has 17 residues. Germline V CDR1 and CDR2: MGHRA, YSYEKL. The ends lost 1 base at V and 0 bases at J; junction bases unmatched: 6. The CDR3, as DNA: TGCGCCAGCAGCCAAGCTGGGACAGGTGCCAGCACAGATACGCAGTATTTT. It encodes CASSQAGTGASTDTQYF.

This chain links TRBV2 with TRBJ1-1; 7 bases are a match to TRBD1. CDR1 is SNHLY, CDR2 FYNNEI, per germline. The CDR3 runs 15 residues. The J segment lost 7 bases and the V segment lost 9 bases, leaving 17 bases of the junction unmatched. The CDR3 reads CARNPVTGLLIEAFF. The CDR3 DNA sequence: TGTGCCAGGAATCCCGTGACAGGGTTACTAATTGAAGCTTTCTTT.

J is TRBJ1-4 and V is TRBV4-2; no clear D gene. V gave up 0 bases and J gave up 8 bases, with 13 bases separating them. In germline, CDR1 is LGHNA, CDR2 YNFKEQ. This CDR3 region has 15 residues. This CDR3 reads CASSQEMRPNEKLFF. The DNA for the CDR3 is TGTGCCAGCAGCCAAGAAATGCGGCCCAACGAAAAACTGTTTTTT.

This clonotype appeared a few times. This chain connects TRBV10-3 to TRBJ2-2, with D hard to call. Germline V CDR1 and CDR2: ENHRY, SYGVKD. This CDR3 is 13 amino acids long. Trimming took off 5 bases at V and 9 bases at J, with 13 bases between the two ends. The CDR3 coding sequence is TGTGCCATCAGTCCTTCGACTTCAAGGGAGCTGTTTTTT. Translation: CAISPSTSRELFF.

The chain recombines TRBV20-1 with TRBJ1-1; no definite D call. V was cut by 5 bases and J by 7 bases, with 17 bases left in between. Germline CDR1 reads DFQATT; CDR2 reads SNEGSKA (reference sequence). The length of the CDR3 is 13 residues. The DNA for the CDR3 is TGCAGTGCTCCCCAGGCGGGAAAGATTGAAGCTTTCTTT. Translation: CSAPQAGKIEAFF.

The rearrangement links TRBV12-3 or TRBV12-4 to TRBJ2-3, with D possibly being TRBD2 (6 bases). Trimming left V 0 bases short and J 6 bases short, with 13 bases between. CDR3 size: 15 residues. The CDR3 region has the DNA TGTGCCAGCAGTTTAGCGCTCCCGGGGGAGGATACGCAGTATTTT. Its translation: CASSLALPGEDTQYF.

This clonotype occurred a few times. In DNA, the CDR3 is TGCGCCAGCAGCTTGTTGACAGGGGATTCACCCCTCCACTTT. Protein sequence: CASSLLTGDSPLHF. The rearrangement uses TRBV5-1 and TRBJ1-6, with 8 positions matching TRBD1. CDR1 is SGHRS, CDR2 YFSETQ, per germline. J lost 8 bases, V lost 1 base, and 2 bases had no gene match. The CDR3 has 14 residues.

There are a few counts of this clonotype. The rearrangement links TRBV11-2 to TRBJ2-2; D possibly corresponds to TRBD2 (5 bases). The CDR3 extends over 16 amino acids. The V end was cut by 0 bases, the J end by 6 bases, with 14 bases between. The V gene's germline CDR1 is SGHAT and CDR2 FQNNGV. This CDR3 is CASSLDLTGWAGELFF. CDR3 sequence (DNA): TGTGCCAGCAGCTTAGATCTAACGGGGTGGGCCGGGGAGCTGTTTTTT.

This clonotype was seen a few times. The rearrangement uses TRBV20-1 and TRBJ2-3, with a possible D match to TRBD2 (6 bases). The CDR3 is 14 residues long. Trimming stripped 6 bases from V and 4 bases from J, with 17 bases between. Germline CDR1 reads DFQATT; CDR2 reads SNEGSKA (reference sequence). CDR3 sequence (DNA): TGCAGTGCGGGACGGGTCCGGGGGTCAGATACGCAGTATTTT. It specifies CSAGRVRGSDTQYF.

The table lists this clonotype with a few counts. This sequence joins TRBV3-1 and TRBJ2-1; the D gene is possibly TRBD1 (6 bases). Germline V gene data show CDR1 as LGHDT and CDR2 as YNNKEL (reference sequence). The CDR3 sequence is 15 residues long. V was pared by 4 bases and J by 4 bases, with 14 bases between. In nucleotides, the CDR3 is TGTGCCAGCAGCCCGGGCAGGGGAGAGTACAATGAGCAGTTCTTC. Protein: CASSPGRGEYNEQFF.

The chain combines TRBV7-9 with TRBJ2-1, with 9 positions matching TRBD2. Germline trimming cut 2 bases from V and 10 bases from J; bases unmatched to any gene: 9. Germline V gives CDR1 SEHNR, CDR2 FQNEAQ (reference sequence). The CDR3 length is 15 residues. The CDR3 sequence is CASSLRAGGPLEQFF. The DNA for the CDR3 is TGTGCCAGCAGCTTACGAGCGGGAGGTCCGTTGGAGCAGTTCTTC. Complete variable domain (other parts from reference TRBV7-9 and TRBJ2-1): DTGVSQNPRHKITKRGQNVTFRCDPISEHNRLYWYRQTLGQGPEFLTYFQNEAQLEKSRLLSDRFSAERPKGSFSTLEIQRTEQGDSAMYLCASSLRAGGPLEQFFGPGTRLTVL.

The CDR3 DNA sequence: TGTGCCAGCAGCCCGTATACCAACTATGGCTACACCTTC. Amino acid sequence: CASSPYTNYGYTF. V gene TRBV11-3 combines with J gene TRBJ1-2; D call uncertain. The CDR3 is 13 residues long. With 5 bases removed from V and 2 bases from J, the gap between germline ends came to 9 bases. The germline V gene encodes CDR1 SGHNT and CDR2 YENEEA.

The chain joins TRBV6-1 to TRBJ2-5, with D uncertain. The CDR3 totals 10 residues. Germline lookup yields CDR1 MNHNS and CDR2 SASEGT. V was clipped by 7 bases and J by 5 bases, with 5 bases between them. The CDR3 loop reads CASNGETQYF. The CDR3 DNA sequence: TGTGCCAGCAACGGGGAGACCCAGTACTTC.

This clonotype was seen only a few times. The chain carries TRBV20-1 and TRBJ1-1; 11 bases map to TRBD1. Trimming at V came to 6 bases and at J to 0 bases, leaving 6 bases not matched to a gene. CDR3 size: 15 residues. CDR1 and CDR2 (germline): DFQATT, SNEGSKA (reference sequence). Written as DNA, the CDR3 is TGCAGTGCGGGGGACAGGGGGTACATGAACACTGAAGCTTTCTTT. This codes for CSAGDRGYMNTEAFF.

This clonotype was recorded many times. V usage is TRBV25-1 and J usage is TRBJ2-5; tentative D call: TRBD2 (5 bases). Germline values: CDR1 MGHDK, CDR2 SYGVNS. V shed 6 bases and J shed 5 bases, with 7 bases lying between them. This CDR3 spans 11 amino acids. CDR3 protein: CASSGGETQYF. The CDR3 bases are TGTGCCAGCAGCGGCGGGGAGACCCAGTACTTC.